This T cell receptor (beta chain) was recorded in a study of blood T cell repertoires in COVID-19 (dated by TCRdb to the early 2020s). About the study as a whole: Samples covering the acute and convalescent phases of COVID-19 were provided by collaborators in the United States, Italy and Spain. The material from the prospective study consisted of cDNA or gDNA derived from T cells, B-cell-depleted T cells, or PBMCs. The dataset comprised deeply sampled blood TCRbeta repertoires from subjects exposed to, actively infected with, or recovered from COVID-19. The repertoires were made available in a free public database intended to serve as a resource for research on the immune response to SARS-CoV-2. Samples were obtained from the ongoing ImmuneRACE study (first 160 participants) and from about 1,300 subjects provided by 6 global collaborators. Sample metadata almost always included a de-identified subject ID, COVID-19 status, age in years and sex. Where available, HLA class I and class II types were obtained from metadata supplied by the sample provider rather than from assay-based typing.

Overall study outcomes, separate from this receptor: How much clinical and demographic metadata was included differed by source and by participant, and the metadata was provided uncurated.

One collaborating source in Seattle enrolled patients while the patients were actively infected and followed the patients over time throughout the course of disease. Whole blood was collected in K2EDTA tubes by collaborating institutions according to the institutions' own protocols. For TCRbeta analysis, collaborator samples were shipped as frozen whole blood, as isolated PBMCs, or as DNA extracted from either sample type. On this clone: Its antigen remains undetermined. No much larger clone is present one base from it, and per-base qualities are unavailable.

TCRbeta CDR3 regions were amplified from genomic DNA using the immunoSEQ Assay, a bias-controlled multiplex PCR. The authors' pipeline ran thus. The number of nucleated cells in each sample was estimated from the amplification of reference gene primers within the assay. To quantify the absolute abundance of each unique TCRbeta CDR3 rearrangement, sequence reads were collapsed and filtered. Productive Simpson clonality was computed per sample as the square root of Simpson's diversity index over productive rearrangements. The table comes from immuneACCESS by way of TCRdb, which keeps in-frame sequences with V and J called. Part of the clones is missing from these tables; in studies checked, under half for an unresolved V gene and the rest for unknown reasons. Clonal size and the V and J genes are those of that table, whereas D and trimming came from the DNA. The table for this sample lists tens of thousands of clones; approximately 87% of them were counted only once. The ten largest clones capture 6% to 6.5% of the sample.

Measured from the cysteine to the phenylalanine, the CDR3 is 16 residues long. The DNA shown is the 48-base CDR3, in frame from base 1. V is pared back by 3 bases and J by 0 bases, with 15 bases lying between the germline termini. The germline V gene provides CDR1 SNHLY and CDR2 FYNNEI. The material sequenced was peripheral blood. The sequence derives from a woman aged 55 to 70 with COVID-19, enrolled during active disease. The chain links TRBV2 with TRBJ2-7; no D gene can be assigned with confidence. CDR3 sequence: CASSDIDLRSSYEQYF. In nucleotides, the sequence is TGTGCCAGCAGTGATATAGATCTACGAAGCTCCTACGAGCAGTACTTC.